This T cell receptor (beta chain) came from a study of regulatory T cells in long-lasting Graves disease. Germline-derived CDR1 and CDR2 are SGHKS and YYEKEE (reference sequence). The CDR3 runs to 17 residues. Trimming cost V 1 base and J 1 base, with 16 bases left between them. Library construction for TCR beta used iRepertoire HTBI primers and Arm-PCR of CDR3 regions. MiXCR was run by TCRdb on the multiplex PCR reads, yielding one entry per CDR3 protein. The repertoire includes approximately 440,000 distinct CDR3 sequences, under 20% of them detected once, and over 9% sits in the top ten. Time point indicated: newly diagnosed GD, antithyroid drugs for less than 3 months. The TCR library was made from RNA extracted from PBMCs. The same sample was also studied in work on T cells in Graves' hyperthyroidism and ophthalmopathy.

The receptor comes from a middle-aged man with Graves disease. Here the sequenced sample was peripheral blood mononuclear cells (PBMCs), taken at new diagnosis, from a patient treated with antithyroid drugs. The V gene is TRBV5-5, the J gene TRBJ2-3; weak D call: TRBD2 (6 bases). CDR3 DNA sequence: TGTGCCAGCAGCTTGTCGCATTTGTCTAGCGGCACAGATACGCAGTATTTT. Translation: CASSLSHLSSGTDTQYF.